Detailed here is one T cell receptor (beta chain). Antigen unknown. This specimen belongs to a study of cytomegalovirus exposure and HLA in healthy donors. Broader study findings: Productive rates of about 87% or about 30% were seen for most TCR beta V segments in an earlier analysis. An Asian-associated ancestry cluster reportedly showed fewer N-insertions than the roughly 600-donor mean in a later analysis. Rare sequences made up most TCRs, while some public TCRs were found in many donors.

PCR primers comprised 60 Vbeta and 13 Jbeta primers. As originally analysed: An analysis performed later counted about 80 million unique TCR beta chains (roughly 11 million of them shared). Assay: immunoSEQ multiplex PCR; the TCRdb copy retains only in-frame clones and omits some. Clone size and V and J calls were adopted from that table, with D and trimming inferred from the DNA. The sample comprises approximately 160,000 clones, roughly two thirds of which are singletons, and less than 3.5% rests with the top ten. Germline assignment: CDR1 SQVTM and CDR2 ANQGSEA. CDR3 size: 14 residues. V dropped 3 bases and J dropped 2 bases, with 10 bases sitting between them.

Material for sequencing was PBMCs. This clonotype originated in a woman aged 40 to 50 in good health and CMV-seropositive. The chain employs TRBV29-1 and TRBJ2-2; TRBD2 might be the D (6 bases). CDR3 sequence: CSVDLGGNTGELFF. The CDR3 DNA follows: TGCAGCGTTGATTTGGGGGGTAACACCGGGGAGCTGTTTTTT.